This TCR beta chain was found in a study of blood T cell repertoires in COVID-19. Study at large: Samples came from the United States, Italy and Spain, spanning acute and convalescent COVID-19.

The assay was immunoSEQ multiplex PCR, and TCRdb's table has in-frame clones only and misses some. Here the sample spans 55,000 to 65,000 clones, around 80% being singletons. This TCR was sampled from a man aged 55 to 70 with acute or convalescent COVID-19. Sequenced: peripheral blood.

The CDR3 region has the DNA TGTGCCAGCAGATCGTCCGAGGACTCCTACAATGAGCAGTTCTTC. This encodes CASRSSEDSYNEQFF. The chain couples TRBV5-4 to TRBJ2-1; D uncertain. This CDR3 spans 15 amino acids. The germline CDR1 and CDR2 sequences are SGHNT and YYREEE (reference sequence). V dropped 5 bases and J dropped 0 bases, with 12 bases sitting between them.